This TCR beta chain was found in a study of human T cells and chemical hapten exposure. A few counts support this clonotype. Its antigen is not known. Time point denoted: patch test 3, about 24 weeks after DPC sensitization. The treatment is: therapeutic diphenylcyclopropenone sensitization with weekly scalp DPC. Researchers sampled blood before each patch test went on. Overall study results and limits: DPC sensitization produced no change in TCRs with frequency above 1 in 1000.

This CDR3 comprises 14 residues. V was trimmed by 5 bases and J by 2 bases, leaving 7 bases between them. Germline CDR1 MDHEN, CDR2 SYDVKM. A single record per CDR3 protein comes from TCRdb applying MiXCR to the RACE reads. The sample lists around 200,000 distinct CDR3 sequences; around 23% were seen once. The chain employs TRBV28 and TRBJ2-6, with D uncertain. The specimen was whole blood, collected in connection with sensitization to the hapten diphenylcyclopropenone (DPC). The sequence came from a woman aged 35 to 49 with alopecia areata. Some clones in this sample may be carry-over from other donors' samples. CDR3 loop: CASSQVTGANVLTF. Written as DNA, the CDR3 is TGTGCCAGCAGTCAAGTAACTGGGGCCAACGTCCTGACTTTC.